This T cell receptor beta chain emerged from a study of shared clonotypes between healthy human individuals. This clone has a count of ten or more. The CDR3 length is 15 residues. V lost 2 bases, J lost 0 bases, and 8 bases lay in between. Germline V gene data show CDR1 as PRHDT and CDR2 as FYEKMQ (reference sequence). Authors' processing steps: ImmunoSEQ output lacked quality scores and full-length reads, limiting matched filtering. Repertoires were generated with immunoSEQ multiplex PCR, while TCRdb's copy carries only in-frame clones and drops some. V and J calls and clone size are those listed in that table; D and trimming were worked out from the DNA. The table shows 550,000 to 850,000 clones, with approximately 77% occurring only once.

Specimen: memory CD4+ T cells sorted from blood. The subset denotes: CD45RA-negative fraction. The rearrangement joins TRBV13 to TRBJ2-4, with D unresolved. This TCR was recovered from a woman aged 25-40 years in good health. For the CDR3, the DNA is TGTGCCAGCAGCTTAAAAGTACTAGCCAAAAACATTCAGTACTTC. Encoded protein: CASSLKVLAKNIQYF.